The next 28 T cell receptor beta chains were all read from a single sample in a study of blood T cell repertoires in COVID-19. The table came from immunoSEQ multiplex PCR; TCRdb's copy has only in-frame clones and leaves some out. This sample has roughly 210,000 clones, with about nine tenths found just once. Sequences were obtained from PBMCs or T cells enriched from blood (not recorded which). The receptors stem from a man in his thirties or forties in a cohort exposed to, infected with or recovered from COVID-19 (not recorded which).

The chain joins TRBV7-9 to TRBJ2-1, with TRBD2 as a possible D gene (6 bases). The V gene's germline CDR1 is SEHNR and CDR2 FQNEAQ (reference sequence). The CDR3 runs to 15 residues. Deletions cut 5 bases from V and 4 bases from J, with 15 bases between. CDR3: CASSPPRRDYNEQFF. In DNA, the CDR3 is TGTGCCAGCAGCCCCCCCCGGCGGGATTACAATGAGCAGTTCTTC.

This chain uses TRBV4-1 with TRBJ1-5; D might be TRBD1 (6 bases). The germline gives CDR1 MGHRA, CDR2 YSYEKL. With 2 bases removed from V and 1 base from J, the gap between germline ends came to 9 bases. The length of the CDR3 is 15 residues. This CDR3 reads CASSQHQGSNQPQHF. For the CDR3, the DNA is TGCGCCAGCAGCCAACACCAGGGGAGCAATCAGCCCCAGCATTTT.

The CDR3 loop is CASSYSWGAQNGYTF. CDR3 coding DNA: TGTGCCAGCAGCTATTCCTGGGGCGCTCAAAATGGCTACACCTTC. This chain joins TRBV7-2 and TRBJ1-2; possibly TRBD1 for D (5 bases). Trimming shortened V by 4 bases and J by 6 bases, and 18 bases separated the two germline ends. The CDR3 contains 15 residues. CDR1 and CDR2 (germline): SGHTA, FQGNSA. Full variable domain (outside the CDR3, taken from reference TRBV7-2 and TRBJ1-2): GAGVSQSPSNKVTEKGKDVELRCDPISGHTALYWYRQSLGQGLEFLIYFQGNSAPDKSGLPSDRFSAERTGGSVSTLTIQRTQQEDSAVYLCASSYSWGAQNGYTFGSGTRLTVV.

The chain carries TRBV28 and TRBJ2-7; no reliable D call. This CDR3 is built from 13 residues. V was clipped by 1 base and J by 3 bases, with 7 bases between them. Germline values: CDR1 MDHEN, CDR2 SYDVKM. The DNA of the CDR3 is TGTGCCAGCAGTTTATCTCCACTCTACGAGCAGTACTTC. Protein: CASSLSPLYEQYF.

The chain recombines TRBV16 with TRBJ1-6, with 11 positions matching TRBD1. CDR3 length equals 15 residues. V lost 4 bases, J lost 9 bases, and 5 bases stayed unmatched. The germline V gene has CDR1 KGHSY and CDR2 FQNENV. CDR3 region: CASSPSGTGGSPLHF. The CDR3, as DNA: TGTGCCAGCAGCCCTTCCGGGACAGGGGGTTCACCCCTCCACTTT.

This sequence joins TRBV9 and TRBJ2-1; 7 nucleotides agree with TRBD2. The CDR3 runs to 13 residues. Germline values: CDR1 SGDLS, CDR2 YYNGEE. Trimming cost V 0 bases and J 15 bases; bases outside gene matches: 9. CDR3 coding DNA: TGTGCCAGCAGCGTAGACGGAGCGGGACTCCGGTTCTTC. Translation: CASSVDGAGLRFF.

For this clone: An end of the junction differs from the germline gene, which may be a read error. The genes are TRBV20-1 and TRBJ2-5, with 9 bases that match TRBD1. The CDR3 sequence is 11 residues long. Germline CDR1 is DFQATT and CDR2 is SNEGSKA (reference sequence). CDR3 protein: CSARDPGQGDF. In DNA, the CDR3 is TGCAGTGCTAGAGATCCGGGACAGGGAGACTTC.

V and J are TRBV5-1 and TRBJ1-5; perhaps TRBD1 as D (5 bases). The CDR3 is made up of 14 amino acids. The V end lost 4 bases, the J end lost 1 base, and 9 bases lay between the germline ends. Germline values: CDR1 SGHRS, CDR2 YFSETQ. CDR3 nucleotides: TGCGCCAGCAGCGCGGGGCTAAGCAATCAGCCCCAGCATTTT. This codes for CASSAGLSNQPQHF.

The chain combines TRBV29-1 with TRBJ1-1; 8 bases align to TRBD1. J lost 1 base, V lost 4 bases, and 11 bases had no gene match. Germline CDR1 reads SQVTM; CDR2 reads ANQGSEA. The CDR3 runs to 16 residues. The CDR3 loop reads CSVARTGRGSNTEAFF. The DNA of the CDR3 is TGCAGCGTTGCCAGGACAGGGCGGGGGTCGAACACTGAAGCTTTCTTT.

The rearrangement links TRBV7-2 to TRBJ2-1; possible D gene TRBD2, 6 bases. Germline lookup yields CDR1 SGHTA and CDR2 FQGNSA. CDR3 length equals 12 residues. The CDR3 sequence: CATKSGWDEQFF. The CDR3 nucleotides read TGTGCTACCAAGAGCGGGTGGGATGAGCAGTTCTTC.

The chain joins TRBV5-4 to TRBJ1-2; 7 positions match TRBD1. This CDR3 region has 13 residues. CDR1 is SGHNT, CDR2 YYREEE, per germline (reference sequence). V lost 2 bases, J lost 5 bases, and 3 bases stayed unmatched. CDR3 sequence reads: CASSFKGAYGYTF. Written as DNA, the CDR3 is TGTGCCAGCAGCTTTAAGGGGGCGTATGGCTACACCTTC.

The gene calls are TRBV7-3 and TRBJ1-6; no clear D. Germline assignment: CDR1 SGHTA and CDR2 FQGTGA. CDR3 size: 15 residues. The V end lost 0 bases, the J end lost 7 bases, and 10 bases lay between the germline ends. CDR3 loop: CASSLTWLGNSPLHF. CDR3 coding DNA: TGTGCCAGCAGCTTAACGTGGTTGGGCAATTCACCCCTCCACTTT.

The chain is built from TRBV11-2 and TRBJ2-5; possible D gene TRBD1, 6 bases. V was trimmed by 5 bases and J by 2 bases, leaving 21 bases between them. Per germline, CDR1 SGHAT and CDR2 FQNNGV. The CDR3 runs 17 residues. The CDR3 nucleotides are TGTGCCAGCAGCACCGGACGCTTGACAGGACCGCAAGAGACCCAGTACTTC. Amino acids: CASSTGRLTGPQETQYF.

This clone came up once. This chain uses TRBV28 with TRBJ1-4; 10 bases align to TRBD1. The CDR3 runs to 15 residues. In germline, CDR1 is MDHEN, CDR2 SYDVKM. V shed 5 bases, J shed 8 bases, and the junction held 8 bases outside the gene matches. The CDR3 region has the DNA TGTGCCAGCAGTACGACAGGGGGCCCTACGGAAAAACTGTTTTTT. It codes for CASSTTGGPTEKLFF.

The CDR3 sequence: CATSRVIAGRWETQYF. In DNA form, the CDR3 reads TGTGCCACCAGCAGAGTGATAGCGGGAAGGTGGGAGACCCAGTACTTC. The chain has TRBV15 and TRBJ2-5; 8 bases line up with TRBD2. From germline, CDR1 is LNHNV and CDR2 YYDKDF (reference sequence). The junction had 9 bases not matched to a gene; V was cut back by 1 base and J by 5 bases. The CDR3 is 16 amino acids.

The V gene is TRBV5-1, the J gene TRBJ1-3; 7 bases agree with TRBD1. Germline CDR1 SGHRS, CDR2 YFSETQ. This CDR3 contains 17 residues. Unmatched junction bases numbered 6, after V lost 0 bases and J lost 0 bases. The CDR3 coding sequence is TGCGCCAGCAGCTTGGGCGGAGGGGGCAGCTCTGGAAACACCATATATTTT. This codes for CASSLGGGGSSGNTIYF.

The chain uses TRBV9 and TRBJ1-1; D unresolved. CDR1 is SGDLS and CDR2 is YYNGEE in the germline V gene. The V end was cut by 0 bases, the J end by 4 bases, with 13 bases between. This CDR3 spans 15 amino acids. CDR3 DNA sequence: TGTGCCAGCAGCGTAGTAGAGGCGGCGGGCACTGAAGCTTTCTTT. This codes for CASSVVEAAGTEAFF.

The chain uses TRBV7-8 and TRBJ1-4; D unresolved. This CDR3 has 16 residues. The ends were cut back, 5 bases at V and 2 bases at J, with 15 bases in the middle. Germline CDR1 and CDR2: SGHVS and FQNEAQ. This CDR3 is CASSRAGWYTNEKLFF. In DNA form, the CDR3 reads TGTGCCAGCAGCCGGGCCGGGTGGTATACTAATGAAAAACTGTTTTTT.

This chain links TRBV9 with TRBJ2-1, with 12 bases that match TRBD2. Losses at the gene ends were 4 bases for V and 9 bases for J; bases not matched to a gene: 14. This CDR3 has 17 amino acids. Germline loops: CDR1 SGDLS, CDR2 YYNGEE. CDR3 protein: CASSPPPASGREGEQFF. CDR3 sequence (DNA): TGTGCCAGCAGCCCGCCCCCAGCTAGCGGGAGGGAAGGTGAGCAGTTCTTC.

The chain links TRBV4-1 to TRBJ2-3; TRBD2 agrees at 12 bases. Germline CDR1 and CDR2: MGHRA and YSYEKL. V shed 1 base, J shed 4 bases, and the junction held 12 bases outside the gene matches. CDR3 length equals 19 residues. CDR3 loop: CASSQVPLAGGGQADTQYF. The CDR3 DNA reads TGCGCCAGCAGCCAAGTTCCCCTAGCGGGAGGGGGGCAGGCAGATACGCAGTATTTT.

The chain uses TRBV9 and TRBJ2-7, with D perhaps TRBD2 (6 bases). V dropped 2 bases and J dropped 0 bases, with 12 bases sitting between them. Germline V gene data show CDR1 as SGDLS and CDR2 as YYNGEE. The length of the CDR3 is 15 residues. CDR3 DNA: TGTGCCAGCAGCGTGGAGGGGAAGAGCTCCTACGAGCAGTACTTC. Translated: CASSVEGKSSYEQYF.

The V and J genes are TRBV4-1 and TRBJ1-1; D remains ambiguous. Trimming removed 0 bases at V and 0 bases at J, with 8 bases between. The V gene's germline CDR1 is MGHRA and CDR2 YSYEKL. The CDR3 covers 15 residues. Written as DNA, the CDR3 is TGCGCCAGCAGCCAAGACGGCAGGCTGAACACTGAAGCTTTCTTT. It codes for CASSQDGRLNTEAFF.

In regard to this clone: At one end the junction does not follow the germline gene, possibly because of a read error. The chain has TRBV28 and TRBJ1-2; D is unclear. The CDR3 sequence is 13 residues long. Germline V gene lookup returns CDR1 MDHEN and CDR2 SYDVKM. The CDR3 bases are TGTGCCAGCACTTTAGGGAGGGAAAATGGCTACACCTTC. Amino acids: CASTLGRENGYTF.

V gene TRBV4-1 combines with J gene TRBJ2-1, with TRBD2 matching over 9 bases. CDR3 length: 17 residues. Per germline, CDR1 MGHRA and CDR2 YSYEKL. The trim removed 1 base at V and 8 bases at J, leaving 12 bases unmatched. The CDR3: CASSQVSLAGPLDEQFF. CDR3 bases: TGCGCCAGCAGCCAAGTAAGCCTAGCGGGACCCTTGGATGAGCAGTTCTTC.

V and J are TRBV11-2 and TRBJ2-7, with D possibly matching TRBD1 (6 bases). The germline V and J ends were trimmed by 3 bases and 2 bases, with 11 bases remaining between them. The CDR3 loop spans 14 amino acids. Looked up from germline, CDR1 is SGHAT and CDR2 is FQNNGV. Here the CDR3 DNA reads TGTGCCAGCAGCTTGGGTCAGGGGCCCTACGAGCAGTACTTC. Amino acid sequence: CASSLGQGPYEQYF.

V gene TRBV6-5 combines with J gene TRBJ1-1; D ambiguous. The V end lost 6 bases, the J end lost 1 base, and 12 bases lay between the germline ends. The CDR3 length is 14 residues. The V gene's germline CDR1 is MNHEY and CDR2 SVGAGI. CDR3 protein: CASRPPGSNTEAFF. The CDR3 DNA is TGTGCCAGCAGACCTCCGGGGTCGAACACTGAAGCTTTCTTT.

V usage is TRBV18 and J usage is TRBJ2-7, with TRBD2 identical over 12 bases. V was pared by 6 bases and J by 1 base, with 4 bases of the junction left unmatched. Per the germline V gene, CDR1 is KGHSH and CDR2 is LQKENI. The CDR3 runs 15 residues. The CDR3 bases are TGTGCCAGCTCGGCTAGCGGGAGGGCTTCCTACGAGCAGTACTTC. Translation: CASSASGRASYEQYF.

The chain combines TRBV2 with TRBJ1-3; 9 positions match TRBD1. The CDR3 totals 16 residues. Germline CDR1 and CDR2: SNHLY and FYNNEI. V shed 7 bases, J shed 5 bases, and the junction held 12 bases outside the gene matches. The CDR3 region has the DNA TGTGCCAGCACCACCGGGACAGGGCCACATAGAAACACCATATATTTT. Its translation is CASTTGTGPHRNTIYF.